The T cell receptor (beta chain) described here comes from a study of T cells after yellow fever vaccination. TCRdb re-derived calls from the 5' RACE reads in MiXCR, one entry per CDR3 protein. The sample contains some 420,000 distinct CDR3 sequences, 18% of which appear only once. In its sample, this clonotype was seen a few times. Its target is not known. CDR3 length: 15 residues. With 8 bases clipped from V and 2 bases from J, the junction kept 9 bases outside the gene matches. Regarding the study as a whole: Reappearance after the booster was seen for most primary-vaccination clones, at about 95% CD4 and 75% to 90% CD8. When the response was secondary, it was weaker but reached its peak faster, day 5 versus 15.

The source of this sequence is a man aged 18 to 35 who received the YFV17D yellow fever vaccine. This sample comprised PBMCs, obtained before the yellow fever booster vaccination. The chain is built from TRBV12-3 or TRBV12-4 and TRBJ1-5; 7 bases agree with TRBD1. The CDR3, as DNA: TGTGCCAGCTCCACAGGGGAGATCGGCAATCAGCCCCAGCATTTT. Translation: CASSTGEIGNQPQHF.